The T cell receptor beta chain under discussion was sequenced for a study of cytomegalovirus exposure and HLA in healthy donors. Sequencing used immunoSEQ multiplex PCR; TCRdb keeps in-frame clones, though not all of them. The sample holds more than 300,000 clones, 86% seen once. Germline CDR1 reads SQVTM; CDR2 reads ANQGSEA. The CDR3 sequence is 13 residues long. Trimming took off 3 bases at V and 7 bases at J, with 12 bases between the two ends. With regard to this clone: The antigen is undetermined.

Study results and limitations: Investigators reported over 150 TCR beta chains as tied to cytomegalovirus.

The receptor comes from a woman aged 18-29 years in good health and CMV-seronegative. The rearrangement links TRBV29-1 to TRBJ1-4, with D maybe TRBD1 (5 bases). Sequencing used PBMCs. The CDR3 DNA reads as TGCAGCGTTGAGGGGGAGGTTGGTGAAAAACTGTTTTTT. It codes for CSVEGEVGEKLFF.